The subject of this entry is one TCR beta chain. These data belong to a study of neoadjuvant anti-PD-1 for oral cavity cancer. Time point specified: after neoadjuvant nivolumab, at surgical resection. These newly diagnosed stage II-IVA oral cavity squamous cell carcinoma patients had no prior systemic or radiation treatment. Here immunoSEQ multiplex PCR was the method, and the copy in TCRdb shows in-frame clones only, minus some. The top ten clones hold over 15% of a sample with under 25,000 clones, around 26% of them seen once. The sequence was collected from a person between 40 and 85 years old with oral cavity squamous cell carcinoma. The sequencing used tumor tissue, collected after nivolumab (anti-PD-1) treatment.

CDR3 DNA: TGCAGTGCTAGAGTCAATGAGCAGTTCTTC. The encoded protein is CSARVNEQFF. The V and J genes are TRBV20-1 and TRBJ2-1; D ambiguous. V lost 1 base to trimming and J lost 6 bases, with 1 base between them. This CDR3 region has 10 residues. Germline-derived CDR1 and CDR2 are DFQATT and SNEGSKA (reference sequence).